A single T cell receptor (beta chain) is shown here with its context. The CDR3 sequence is 12 residues long. Germline V gene data show CDR1 as SGDLS and CDR2 as YYNGEE. Trimming pared 0 bases from V and 6 bases from J, leaving 4 bases between. The authors ran the immunoSEQ assay, v3.0, at survey level. Clones were read by immunoSEQ multiplex PCR, and TCRdb kept only the in-frame ones, dropping some. This sample yields just under 40,000 clones, of which 65% to 90% are seen a single time; about 4.2% belongs to the top ten. Every donor contributed at least one pre-ART and at least two post-ART PBMC samples. The sample belongs to a study of long-term antiretroviral therapy in people with HIV.

Specimen: unsorted PBMCs, collected just before starting antiretroviral therapy. This TCR came from a woman aged 18-29 years with HIV. The gene calls are TRBV9 and TRBJ2-1; D remains ambiguous. Here the CDR3 reads CASSVGSNEQFF. Here the CDR3 DNA reads TGTGCCAGCAGCGTAGGTAGCAATGAGCAGTTCTTC.